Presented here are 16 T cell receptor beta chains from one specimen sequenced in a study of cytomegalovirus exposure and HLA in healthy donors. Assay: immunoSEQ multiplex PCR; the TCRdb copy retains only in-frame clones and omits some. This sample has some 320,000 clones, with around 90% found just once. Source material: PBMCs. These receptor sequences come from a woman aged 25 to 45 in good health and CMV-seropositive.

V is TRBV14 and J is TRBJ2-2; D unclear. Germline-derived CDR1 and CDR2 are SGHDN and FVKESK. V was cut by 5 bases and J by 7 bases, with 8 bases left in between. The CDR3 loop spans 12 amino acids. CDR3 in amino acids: CASSGPSGELFF. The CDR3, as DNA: TGTGCCAGCAGCGGACCAAGCGGGGAGCTGTTTTTT.

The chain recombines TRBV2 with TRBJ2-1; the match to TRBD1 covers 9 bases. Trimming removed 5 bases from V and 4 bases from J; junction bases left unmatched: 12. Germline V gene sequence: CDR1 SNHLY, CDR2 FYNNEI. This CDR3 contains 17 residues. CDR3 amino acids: CASSSPEQGADYNEQFF. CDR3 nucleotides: TGTGCCAGCAGTTCCCCTGAACAGGGGGCTGATTACAATGAGCAGTTCTTC.

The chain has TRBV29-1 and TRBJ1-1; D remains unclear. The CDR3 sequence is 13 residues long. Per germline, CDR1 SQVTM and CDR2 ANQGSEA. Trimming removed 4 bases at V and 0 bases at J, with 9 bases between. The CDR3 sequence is CSVVGNLNTEAFF. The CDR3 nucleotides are TGCAGCGTTGTGGGCAACTTGAACACTGAAGCTTTCTTT.

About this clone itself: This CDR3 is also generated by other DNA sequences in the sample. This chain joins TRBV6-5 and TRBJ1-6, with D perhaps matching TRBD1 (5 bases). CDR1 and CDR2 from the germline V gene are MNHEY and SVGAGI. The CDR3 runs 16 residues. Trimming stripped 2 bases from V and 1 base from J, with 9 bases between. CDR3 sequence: CASSYGGGSYNSPLHF. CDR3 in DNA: TGTGCCAGCAGTTACGGCGGGGGGTCCTATAATTCACCCCTCCACTTT.

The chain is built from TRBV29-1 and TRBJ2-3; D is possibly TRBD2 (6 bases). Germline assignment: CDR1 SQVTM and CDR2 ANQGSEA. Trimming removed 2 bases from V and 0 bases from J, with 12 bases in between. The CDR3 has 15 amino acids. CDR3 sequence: CSVESGLASTDTQYF. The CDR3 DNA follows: TGCAGCGTTGAATCCGGGCTAGCGAGCACAGATACGCAGTATTTT.

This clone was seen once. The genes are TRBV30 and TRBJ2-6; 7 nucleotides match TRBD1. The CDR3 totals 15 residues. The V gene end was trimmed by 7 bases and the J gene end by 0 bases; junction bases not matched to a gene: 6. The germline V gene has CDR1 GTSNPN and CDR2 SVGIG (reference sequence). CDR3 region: CASTGQSSGANVLTF. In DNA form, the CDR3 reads TGTGCCTCAACGGGACAGAGCTCTGGGGCCAACGTCCTGACTTTC.

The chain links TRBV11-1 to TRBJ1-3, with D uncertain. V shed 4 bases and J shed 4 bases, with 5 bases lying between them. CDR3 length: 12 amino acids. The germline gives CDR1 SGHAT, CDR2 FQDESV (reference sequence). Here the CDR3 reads CASSSPGNTIYF. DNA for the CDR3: TGTGCCAGCAGCTCCCCCGGAAACACCATATATTTT. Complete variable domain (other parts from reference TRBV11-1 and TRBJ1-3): EAEVAQSPRYKITEKSQAVAFWCDPISGHATLYWYRQILGQGPELLVQFQDESVVDDSQLPKDRFSAERLKGVDSTLKIQPAELGDSAMYLCASSSPGNTIYFGEGSWLTVV.

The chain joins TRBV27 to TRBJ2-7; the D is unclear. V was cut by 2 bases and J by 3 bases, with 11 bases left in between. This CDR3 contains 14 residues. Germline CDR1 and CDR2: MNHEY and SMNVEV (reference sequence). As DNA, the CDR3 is TGTGCCAGCAGTTTAATCGGACCGCGCTACGAGCAGTACTTC. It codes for CASSLIGPRYEQYF.

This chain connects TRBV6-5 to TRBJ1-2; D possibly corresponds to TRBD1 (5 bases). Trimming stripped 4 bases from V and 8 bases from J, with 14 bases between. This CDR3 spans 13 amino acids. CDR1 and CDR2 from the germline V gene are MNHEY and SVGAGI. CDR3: CASSSAGIDGYTF. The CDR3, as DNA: TGTGCCAGCAGTTCCGCAGGGATCGACGGCTACACCTTC.

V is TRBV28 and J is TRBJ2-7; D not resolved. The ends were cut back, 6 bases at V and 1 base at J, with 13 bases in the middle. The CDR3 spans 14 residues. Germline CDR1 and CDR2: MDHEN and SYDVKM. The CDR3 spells CASRAPTTSYEQYF. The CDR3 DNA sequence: TGTGCCAGCAGAGCACCTACAACTTCCTACGAGCAGTACTTC.

CDR3 region: CASSFWDGGYEQYF. For the CDR3, the DNA is TGTGCCAGCAGTTTTTGGGACGGCGGCTACGAGCAGTACTTC. This chain connects TRBV28 to TRBJ2-7; either TRBD1 or TRBD2 may fit D (5 bases each). Germline lookup yields CDR1 MDHEN and CDR2 SYDVKM. This CDR3 comprises 14 residues. V was clipped by 3 bases and J by 3 bases, with 12 bases between them.

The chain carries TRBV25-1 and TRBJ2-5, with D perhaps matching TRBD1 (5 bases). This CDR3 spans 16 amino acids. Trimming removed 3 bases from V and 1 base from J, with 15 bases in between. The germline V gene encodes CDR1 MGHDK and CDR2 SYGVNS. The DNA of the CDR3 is TGTGCCAGCAGTGACCCGGGTAGGGGCCTCCAAGAGACCCAGTACTTC. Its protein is CASSDPGRGLQETQYF.

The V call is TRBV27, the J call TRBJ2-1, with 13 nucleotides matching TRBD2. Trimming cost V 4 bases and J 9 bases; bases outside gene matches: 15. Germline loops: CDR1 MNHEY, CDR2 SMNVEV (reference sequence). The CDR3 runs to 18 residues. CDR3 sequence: CASSSRLAGGPSRGEQFF. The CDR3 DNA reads TGTGCCAGCAGTTCCCGACTAGCGGGAGGCCCCTCTCGTGGTGAGCAGTTCTTC.

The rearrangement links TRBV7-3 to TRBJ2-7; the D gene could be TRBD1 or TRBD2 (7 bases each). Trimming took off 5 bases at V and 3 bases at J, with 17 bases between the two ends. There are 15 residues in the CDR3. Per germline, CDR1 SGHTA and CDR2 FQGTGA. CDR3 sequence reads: CASSLRGGHSYEQYF. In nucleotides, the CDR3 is TGTGCCAGCAGCCTCAGGGGGGGACACAGCTACGAGCAGTACTTC. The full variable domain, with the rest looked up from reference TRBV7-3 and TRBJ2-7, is GAGVSQTPSNKVTEKGKYVELRCDPISGHTALYWYRQSLGQGPEFLIYFQGTGAADDSGLPNDRFFAVRPEGSVSTLKIQRTERGDSAVYLCASSLRGGHSYEQYFGPGTRLTVT.

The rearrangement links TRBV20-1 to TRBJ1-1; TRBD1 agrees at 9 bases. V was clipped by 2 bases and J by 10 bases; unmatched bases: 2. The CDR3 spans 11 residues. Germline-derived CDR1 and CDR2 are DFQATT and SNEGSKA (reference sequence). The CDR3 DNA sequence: TGCAGTGCTAGACTGGACAGGGGAGCTTTCTTT. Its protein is CSARLDRGAFF.

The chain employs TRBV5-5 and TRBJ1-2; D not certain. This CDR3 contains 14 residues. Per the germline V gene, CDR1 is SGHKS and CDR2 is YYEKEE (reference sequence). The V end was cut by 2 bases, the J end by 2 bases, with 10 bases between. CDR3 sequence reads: CASSLLGQNYGYTF. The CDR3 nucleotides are TGTGCCAGCAGCTTACTAGGGCAGAACTATGGCTACACCTTC.